This T cell receptor (beta chain) is drawn from a study of shared clonotypes between healthy human individuals. Germline values: CDR1 SSHAT, CDR2 FNYEAQ (reference sequence). Unmatched junction bases numbered 15, after V lost 5 bases and J lost 5 bases. This CDR3 has 16 amino acids. A split of CD4+ cells into CD45RA+ naive and CD45RA-negative memory subsets was performed. Repertoires were generated with immunoSEQ multiplex PCR, while TCRdb's copy carries only in-frame clones and drops some. The data show hundreds of thousands of clones, with roughly 97% seen just once and about 0.06% held by the top ten.

This sequence joins TRBV7-7 and TRBJ2-7, with 7 bases lining up with TRBD1. This receptor was identified in a woman in her 30s in good health. The material sequenced was naive CD4+ T cells sorted from blood. Subset indicated: CD45RA+ positively selected. In DNA, the CDR3 is TGTGCCAGCAGCCCAGGGGTGGCAGGGGGATTCGACGAGCAGTACTTC. It is translated as CASSPGVAGGFDEQYF.